Shown below are 27 T cell receptor beta chains from a single sample sequenced in a study of cytomegalovirus exposure and HLA in healthy donors. Amplification used 60 Vbeta primers and 13 Jbeta primers. The table came from immunoSEQ multiplex PCR; TCRdb's copy has only in-frame clones and leaves some out. The repertoire consists of approximately 73,000 clones, with 65% to 85% occurring once and the leading ten covering about 22%. Material for sequencing was PBMCs. The source of these receptors is a woman aged 40 to 55 in good health and CMV-seropositive.

This clone was detected once. The chain has TRBV7-8 and TRBJ1-6; TRBD1 matches 11 bases. This CDR3 spans 14 amino acids. From germline, CDR1 is SGHVS and CDR2 FQNEAQ. The junction had 3 bases not matched to a gene; V was cut back by 5 bases and J by 9 bases. CDR3 nucleotides: TGTGCCAGCAGCACCGGGACAGGGGGTTCACCCCTCCACTTT. Encoded protein: CASSTGTGGSPLHF.

V is TRBV25-1 and J is TRBJ2-7; no clear D. The CDR3 is 13 amino acids. Trimming cost V 4 bases and J 6 bases, with 13 bases left between them. Germline CDR1 and CDR2: MGHDK and SYGVNS. The CDR3 sequence: CASSADMITEQYF. The CDR3 DNA reads as TGTGCCAGCAGTGCCGACATGATTACCGAGCAGTACTTC.

V usage is TRBV18 and J usage is TRBJ1-4, with no clear D. The V end lost 4 bases, the J end lost 0 bases, and 9 bases lay between the germline ends. The length of the CDR3 is 15 residues. The germline V gene has CDR1 KGHSH and CDR2 LQKENI. The CDR3 DNA follows: TGTGCCAGCTCACTTTCGAGTTCAACTAATGAAAAACTGTTTTTT. Protein product: CASSLSSSTNEKLFF.

V gene TRBV4-1 combines with J gene TRBJ2-5; D remains ambiguous. Matching the DNA end better, TRBJ2-7 makes the J call doubtful. Looked up from germline, CDR1 is MGHRA and CDR2 is YSYEKL. This CDR3 comprises 13 residues. CDR3 in amino acids: CASSQVLSYEQYF. The CDR3 DNA is TGCGCCAGCAGCCAAGTGTTAAGCTACGAGCAGTACTTC.

The chain combines TRBV5-6 with TRBJ2-7; no reliable D call. The CDR3 consists of 12 residues. Germline V gene lookup returns CDR1 SGHDT and CDR2 YYEEEE. V was clipped by 1 base and J by 2 bases, with 4 bases between them. This CDR3 is CASSLYAYEQYF. In DNA form, the CDR3 reads TGTGCCAGCAGCTTGTATGCCTACGAGCAGTACTTC. The variable domain in full, completed from reference TRBV5-6 and TRBJ2-7, reads DAGVTQSPTHLIKTRGQQVTLRCSPKSGHDTVSWYQQALGQGPQFIFQYYEEEERQRGNFPDRFSGHQFPNYSSELNVNALLLGDSALYLCASSLYAYEQYFGPGTRLTVT.

The V call is TRBV6-6, the J call TRBJ2-2, with unresolved D. Germline-derived CDR1 and CDR2 are MNHNY and SVGAGI (reference sequence). This CDR3 spans 13 amino acids. Deletions cut 7 bases from V and 7 bases from J, with 13 bases between. For the CDR3, the DNA is TGTGCCAGCACCAACCCTTCCTACGGGGAGCTGTTTTTT. Its translation is CASTNPSYGELFF.

The chain recombines TRBV7-6 with TRBJ2-3, with 8 bases fitting TRBD2. Germline V gene lookup returns CDR1 SGHVS and CDR2 FNYEAQ. The CDR3 spans 17 residues. The V and J ends lost 5 bases and 2 bases, in that order; junction bases with no gene match: 12. Here the CDR3 DNA reads TGTGCCAGCAGCCCTCGTTCCAGCGGGGGCTACACAGATACGCAGTATTTT. Protein: CASSPRSSGGYTDTQYF.

The chain has TRBV29-1 and TRBJ1-4; 7 bases are shared with TRBD1. The germline V gene encodes CDR1 SQVTM and CDR2 ANQGSEA. The V segment lost 2 bases and the J segment 10 bases; nucleotides outside the gene matches: 13. The CDR3 contains 15 residues. The CDR3 here is CSVELEQGPRRKLFF. CDR3 DNA: TGCAGCGTTGAACTCGAACAGGGGCCCCGTAGAAAACTGTTTTTT.

CDR3 DNA sequence: TGCAGCGTTGCCCCTCGGAGGGACAGTCCCTACGAGCAGTACTTC. Amino acid sequence: CSVAPRRDSPYEQYF. This sequence joins TRBV29-1 and TRBJ2-7, with D maybe TRBD1 (7 bases). The CDR3 contains 15 residues. Germline V CDR1 and CDR2: SQVTM, ANQGSEA. Trimming cost V 4 bases and J 2 bases, with 18 bases left between them.

The chain recombines TRBV4-1 with TRBJ1-5; 11 nucleotides match TRBD1. J was trimmed by 5 bases and V by 1 base; bases with no gene match: 7. CDR3 length: 17 amino acids. The germline CDR1 and CDR2 sequences are MGHRA and YSYEKL. CDR3 nucleotides: TGCGCCAGCAGCCAAGTCTCCGGGACAGGGGGGGATCAGCCCCAGCATTTT. It encodes CASSQVSGTGGDQPQHF.

The chain is built from TRBV7-3 and TRBJ1-1, with D hard to call. The V gene lost 5 bases and the J gene lost 1 base, with 8 bases spanning the gap. This CDR3 is 13 amino acids long. Germline CDR1 is SGHTA and CDR2 is FQGTGA. CDR3 nucleotides: TGTGCCAGCAGCCCCAACAGGAACACTGAAGCTTTCTTT. Encoded protein: CASSPNRNTEAFF.

This sequence joins TRBV7-9 and TRBJ1-2, with TRBD1 as a possible D gene (6 bases). V dropped 5 bases and J dropped 0 bases, with 19 bases sitting between them. The germline V gene encodes CDR1 SEHNR and CDR2 FQNEAQ (reference sequence). CDR3 length equals 17 residues. The CDR3 here is CASSLLGTGIANYGYTF. The CDR3 DNA sequence: TGTGCCAGCAGCCTCCTAGGAACAGGGATCGCTAACTATGGCTACACCTTC.

V is TRBV5-1 and J is TRBJ2-7; 8 nucleotides match TRBD2. J gave up 7 bases and V 3 bases, and 9 bases lay outside the gene matches. The CDR3 length is 14 residues. Germline V lookup: CDR1 SGHRS, CDR2 YFSETQ. The CDR3 here is CASSWGLAGQEQYF. CDR3 bases: TGCGCCAGCAGCTGGGGGTTAGCGGGACAAGAGCAGTACTTC.

The chain combines TRBV11-2 with TRBJ1-3, with 8 positions matching TRBD1. Looked up from germline, CDR1 is SGHAT and CDR2 is FQNNGV. CDR3 length equals 18 residues. V shed 1 base and J 2 bases; nucleotides not matched to a gene: 10. The CDR3 region has the DNA TGTGCCAGCAGCTTAGGGAAAGGACAGGGAAGGACTGGAAACACCATATATTTT. It codes for CASSLGKGQGRTGNTIYF.

The J gene is TRBJ2-7, the V gene TRBV28, with D perhaps TRBD2 (5 bases). The CDR3 loop spans 15 amino acids. Trimming pared 5 bases from V and 0 bases from J, leaving 14 bases between. The V gene's germline CDR1 is MDHEN and CDR2 SYDVKM. The chain's CDR3 is CASSPPRGVSYEQYF. CDR3 in DNA: TGTGCCAGCAGTCCCCCCCGGGGAGTCTCCTACGAGCAGTACTTC. Supplemented by reference TRBV28 and TRBJ2-7, the full variable domain reads DVKVTQSSRYLVKRTGEKVFLECVQDMDHENMFWYRQDPGLGLRLIYFSYDVKMKEKGDIPEGYSVSREKKERFSLILESASTNQTSMYLCASSPPRGVSYEQYFGPGTRLTVT.

The chain links TRBV6-1 to TRBJ2-1; 8 positions match TRBD2. After removal of 2 bases from V and 3 bases from J, the junction contained 12 bases not matched to a gene. The CDR3 is made up of 18 amino acids. CDR1 is MNHNS and CDR2 is SASEGT in the germline V gene. The CDR3 nucleotides read TGTGCCAGCAGTGAAAAACCCAGCGGGGGCAATAACTACAATGAGCAGTTCTTC. Its protein is CASSEKPSGGNNYNEQFF.

The chain recombines TRBV5-5 with TRBJ2-3; TRBD1 is a possible D gene (6 bases). The CDR3 totals 14 residues. Germline V gives CDR1 SGHKS, CDR2 YYEKEE (reference sequence). The germline V and J ends were trimmed by 5 bases and 6 bases, with 16 bases remaining between them. CDR3 sequence (DNA): TGTGCCAGCAGTTATTTAGGGGGAATGGATACGCAGTATTTT. Translating gives CASSYLGGMDTQYF.

This rearrangement joins TRBV5-1 to TRBJ1-2; D unresolved. The CDR3 is made up of 17 amino acids. V lost 0 bases and J 0 bases, leaving 15 bases between the germline ends. The germline CDR1 and CDR2 sequences are SGHRS and YFSETQ. CDR3 bases: TGCGCCAGCAGCTTGGGGCACTCGGGAAGAGCTAACTATGGCTACACCTTC. Translated: CASSLGHSGRANYGYTF.

The sample holds one count of this clone. This rearrangement joins TRBV28 to TRBJ1-5, with TRBD1 as a possible D gene (6 bases). The germline V gene has CDR1 MDHEN and CDR2 SYDVKM. The germline V and J ends were trimmed by 6 bases and 6 bases, with 24 bases remaining between them. The CDR3 runs 17 residues. CDR3 loop: CASRPRTGGRGGQPQHF. CDR3 DNA sequence: TGTGCCAGCAGACCCCGAACCGGGGGGCGGGGAGGTCAGCCCCAGCATTTT.

V gene TRBV15 combines with J gene TRBJ2-7; D might be TRBD1 (5 bases). The CDR3 is made up of 12 amino acids. CDR1 is LNHNV and CDR2 is YYDKDF in the germline V gene (reference sequence). V lost 6 bases, J lost 4 bases, and 10 bases lay in between. The CDR3, as DNA: TGTGCCACCAGTATCAGGGATTACGAGCAGTACTTC. Residues: CATSIRDYEQYF.

In DNA, the CDR3 is TGTGCCAGCAGAATAGACAGGGGGCGGACCGGGGAGCTGTTTTTT. Translating it yields CASRIDRGRTGELFF. The V call is TRBV28, the J call TRBJ2-2; 10 nucleotides align to TRBD1. Trimming cost V 6 bases and J 5 bases; bases outside gene matches: 6. This CDR3 has 15 amino acids. Germline V gene lookup returns CDR1 MDHEN and CDR2 SYDVKM.

The chain couples TRBV30 to TRBJ2-1, with D possibly TRBD2 on 5 matching bases. CDR3 length: 17 residues. Germline CDR1 is GTSNPN and CDR2 is SVGIG (reference sequence). V was pared by 2 bases and J by 5 bases, with 22 bases between. DNA of the CDR3: TGTGCCTGGAGTAGGCCAAAACAACCGAGGGCCGACAATGAGCAGTTCTTC. Its protein product is CAWSRPKQPRADNEQFF.

The V gene is TRBV29-1, the J gene TRBJ2-7; 14 bases match TRBD2. V dropped 7 bases and J dropped 1; count of bases not matched to a gene: 12. CDR3 length: 17 amino acids. Germline V gene lookup returns CDR1 SQVTM and CDR2 ANQGSEA. The CDR3 is CSASGTSGGWGSYEQYF. CDR3 DNA: TGCAGCGCTTCCGGGACTAGCGGGGGTTGGGGGTCCTACGAGCAGTACTTC.

The V call is TRBV6-1, the J call TRBJ2-5; 9 bases match TRBD2. Germline loops: CDR1 MNHNS, CDR2 SASEGT. The junction had 16 bases not matched to a gene; V was cut back by 1 base and J by 4 bases. This CDR3 is built from 19 residues. CDR3: CASSEGRASGGLKGETQYF. The CDR3 DNA is TGTGCCAGCAGTGAAGGAAGGGCAAGCGGGGGGCTTAAGGGAGAGACCCAGTACTTC.

The rearrangement links TRBV29-1 to TRBJ2-1; no definite D call. This CDR3 contains 14 residues. Trimming took off 7 bases at V and 0 bases at J, with 13 bases between the two ends. Germline values: CDR1 SQVTM, CDR2 ANQGSEA. This CDR3 reads CSADQLSSYNEQFF. For the CDR3, the DNA is TGCAGCGCTGACCAACTTAGCTCCTACAATGAGCAGTTCTTC.

DNA for the CDR3: TGCAGCGTTCAGCCGGGACAGGGACTCTCTGGGGCCAACGTCCTGACTTTC. Translation: CSVQPGQGLSGANVLTF. This chain uses TRBV29-1 with TRBJ2-6; 9 bases agree with TRBD1. The V gene end was trimmed by 5 bases and the J gene end by 0 bases; junction bases not matched to a gene: 8. Germline V gene lookup returns CDR1 SQVTM and CDR2 ANQGSEA. The length of the CDR3 is 17 residues.

This clone was found once. The chain is built from TRBV27 and TRBJ1-5; possible D gene TRBD1, 5 bases. CDR1 is MNHEY, CDR2 SMNVEV, per germline (reference sequence). Trimming removed 6 bases from V and 7 bases from J, with 16 bases in between. CDR3 size: 14 residues. As DNA, the CDR3 is TGTGCCAGCAGCAAGGCTTCAACAGGACAGCCCCAGCATTTT. Translating gives CASSKASTGQPQHF.